A single sample is the source of the 14 T cell receptor beta chains below, sequenced in a study of control samples from healthy donors and cancer patients. The repertoire was sequenced with immunoSEQ multiplex PCR; TCRdb's copy has only in-frame clones and lacks some. The sample shows around 63,000 clones, around 87% of them seen only once. Sequenced sample: PBMCs. All receptors derive from a woman in her fifties or sixties with head and neck cancer.

The chain employs TRBV7-9 and TRBJ2-5; 9 nucleotides line up with TRBD1. J gave up 6 bases and V 6 bases, and 8 bases lay outside the gene matches. This CDR3 region has 14 residues. Germline V gene data show CDR1 as SEHNR and CDR2 as FQNEAQ (reference sequence). In DNA, the CDR3 is TGTGCCAGCAGTCCGGACAGGGGCGGTCAGACCCAGTACTTC. It is translated as CASSPDRGGQTQYF.

The chain carries TRBV14 and TRBJ1-1, with no clear D. CDR3 length equals 13 residues. CDR1 is SGHDN and CDR2 is FVKESK in the germline V gene. V dropped 4 bases and J dropped 2 bases, with 8 bases sitting between them. The CDR3 protein is CASSRNYNTEAFF. In nucleotides, the CDR3 is TGTGCCAGCAGCCGAAATTATAACACTGAAGCTTTCTTT.

The genes are TRBV24-1 and TRBJ1-4; a weak D match, TRBD1 (5 bases). CDR1 KGHDR and CDR2 SFDVKD come from the germline V gene. The CDR3 has 14 residues. Trimming shortened V by 5 bases and J by 4 bases, and 10 bases separated the two germline ends. Here the CDR3 DNA reads TGTGCCACCAGTGCGGCAGGGTATAATGAAAAACTGTTTTTT. Encoded protein: CATSAAGYNEKLFF.

In DNA, the CDR3 is TGCGCCAGCAGTAAAGGAGGGGCTCCAGATACGCAGTATTTT. Protein product: CASSKGGAPDTQYF. The rearrangement joins TRBV10-2 to TRBJ2-3; weak D call: TRBD2 (6 bases). This CDR3 has 14 residues. Germline CDR1 reads WSHSY; CDR2 reads SAAADI. Trimming took off 5 bases at V and 4 bases at J, with 13 bases between the two ends.

This chain links TRBV2 with TRBJ1-4, with TRBD1 as a possible D gene (5 bases). Germline CDR1 reads SNHLY; CDR2 reads FYNNEI. The ends were cut back, 4 bases at V and 4 bases at J, with 10 bases in the middle. CDR3 length: 14 amino acids. The CDR3 DNA is TGTGCCAGCAGTGGAGGGACGAGTAATGAAAAACTGTTTTTT. Protein sequence: CASSGGTSNEKLFF.

The chain recombines TRBV5-5 with TRBJ2-2, with D possibly being TRBD1 (5 bases). Trimming stripped 2 bases from V and 2 bases from J, with 7 bases between. Germline CDR1 reads SGHKS; CDR2 reads YYEKEE (reference sequence). CDR3 length: 14 amino acids. The DNA of the CDR3 is TGTGCCAGCAGCTTAACAGGCAACACCGGGGAGCTGTTTTTT. This translates into CASSLTGNTGELFF.

The V gene is TRBV7-7, the J gene TRBJ2-1; 8 bases fit TRBD1. Germline values: CDR1 SSHAT, CDR2 FNYEAQ (reference sequence). The CDR3 consists of 13 residues. V was pared by 4 bases and J by 7 bases, with 3 bases of the junction left unmatched. CDR3 in DNA: TGTGCCAGCAGCTCGGGACAGGAAAATGAGCAGTTCTTC. Amino acids: CASSSGQENEQFF.

The J gene is TRBJ2-3, the V gene TRBV5-1, with 10 bases identical to TRBD1. Looked up from germline, CDR1 is SGHRS and CDR2 is YFSETQ. The CDR3 is 17 residues long. With 1 base clipped from V and 0 bases from J, the junction kept 5 bases outside the gene matches. As DNA, the CDR3 is TGCGCCAGCAGCTTGAGACCGGGACAGGGGAGCACAGATACGCAGTATTTT. Translating it yields CASSLRPGQGSTDTQYF.

This chain uses TRBV5-1 with TRBJ1-2; D not resolved. CDR3 size: 14 residues. CDR1 is SGHRS and CDR2 is YFSETQ in the germline V gene. V was cut by 4 bases and J by 4 bases, with 14 bases left in between. The CDR3, as DNA: TGCGCCAGCAGCATTGGCACTGAGACCTATGGCTACACCTTC. It is translated as CASSIGTETYGYTF.

The rearrangement uses TRBV5-6 and TRBJ1-2; D may be TRBD1 (6 bases). V dropped 0 bases and J dropped 8 bases, with 14 bases sitting between them. The CDR3 contains 14 residues. Germline CDR1 reads SGHDT; CDR2 reads YYEEEE. For the CDR3, the DNA is TGTGCCAGCAGCTTGGATCTGGGGGCGCAGGGCTACACCTTC. Amino acid sequence: CASSLDLGAQGYTF. The complete variable domain, with remaining parts taken from reference TRBV5-6 and TRBJ1-2, reads DAGVTQSPTHLIKTRGQQVTLRCSPKSGHDTVSWYQQALGQGPQFIFQYYEEEERQRGNFPDRFSGHQFPNYSSELNVNALLLGDSALYLCASSLDLGAQGYTFGSGTRLTVV.

The rearrangement links TRBV2 to TRBJ2-7, with 7 bases that match TRBD1. Trimming cost V 6 bases and J 3 bases; bases outside gene matches: 2. CDR3 length: 12 residues. In germline, CDR1 is SNHLY, CDR2 FYNNEI. Written as DNA, the CDR3 is TGTGCCAGCAGGGGACAGTTCTACGAGCAGTACTTC. As protein: CASRGQFYEQYF.

The V and J genes are TRBV30 and TRBJ1-6; D is possibly TRBD1 (5 bases). Per germline, CDR1 GTSNPN and CDR2 SVGIG (reference sequence). The length of the CDR3 is 15 residues. Trimming cost V 7 bases and J 0 bases, with 13 bases left between them. CDR3 in amino acids: CASKRGSSYNSPLHF. CDR3 coding DNA: TGTGCCTCAAAACGGGGGAGCTCCTATAATTCACCCCTCCACTTT.

The rearrangement joins TRBV28 to TRBJ1-2, with unresolved D. The V gene lost 4 bases and the J gene lost 8 bases, with 11 bases spanning the gap. Germline CDR1 is MDHEN and CDR2 is SYDVKM. The CDR3 sequence is 12 residues long. The CDR3: CASSSHPWGYTF. CDR3 in DNA: TGTGCCAGCAGTTCTCACCCTTGGGGCTACACCTTC.

The rearrangement uses TRBV19 and TRBJ1-1; TRBD1 might be the D (5 bases). The V and J ends lost 5 bases and 4 bases respectively, with 14 bases between them. The CDR3 contains 14 residues. Per germline, CDR1 LNHDA and CDR2 SQIVND (reference sequence). In DNA form, the CDR3 reads TGTGCCAGTAGTTTCGGCCAGGGCGCCACTGAAGCTTTCTTT. This sequence encodes CASSFGQGATEAFF.